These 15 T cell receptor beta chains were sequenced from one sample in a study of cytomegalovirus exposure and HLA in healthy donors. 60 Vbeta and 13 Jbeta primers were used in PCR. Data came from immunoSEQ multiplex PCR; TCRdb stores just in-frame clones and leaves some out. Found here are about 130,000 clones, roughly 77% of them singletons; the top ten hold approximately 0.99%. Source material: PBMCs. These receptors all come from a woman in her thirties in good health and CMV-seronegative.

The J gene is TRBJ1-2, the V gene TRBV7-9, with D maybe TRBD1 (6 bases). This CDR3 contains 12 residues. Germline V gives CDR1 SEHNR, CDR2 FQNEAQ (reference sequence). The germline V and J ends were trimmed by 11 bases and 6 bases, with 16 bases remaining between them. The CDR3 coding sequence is TGTGCCGGTGGACAGTCCTATGATGGCTACACCTTC. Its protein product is CAGGQSYDGYTF.

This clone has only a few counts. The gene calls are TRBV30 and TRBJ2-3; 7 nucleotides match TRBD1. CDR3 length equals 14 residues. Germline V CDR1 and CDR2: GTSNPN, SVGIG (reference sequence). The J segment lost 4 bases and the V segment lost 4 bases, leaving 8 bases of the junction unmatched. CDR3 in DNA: TGTGCCTGGACCCTCTTAGGGGGCCCAGATACGCAGTATTTT. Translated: CAWTLLGGPDTQYF.

The CDR3 coding sequence is TGTGCCAGCAGCTTAGGTGGGACTAGGAAAGAGACCCAGTACTTC. Translated, it gives CASSLGGTRKETQYF. The gene calls are TRBV11-3 and TRBJ2-5; 8 positions agree with TRBD2. V trimming: 1 base; J trimming: 3 bases; junction bases outside the gene matches: 4. Germline assignment: CDR1 SGHNT and CDR2 YENEEA. The CDR3 sequence is 15 residues long.

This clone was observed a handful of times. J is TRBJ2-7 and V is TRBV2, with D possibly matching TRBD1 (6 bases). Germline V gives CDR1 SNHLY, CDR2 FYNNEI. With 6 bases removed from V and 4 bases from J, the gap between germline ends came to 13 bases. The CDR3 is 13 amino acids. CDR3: CASRGAEPYEQYF. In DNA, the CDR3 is TGTGCCAGCAGGGGGGCCGAGCCTTACGAGCAGTACTTC. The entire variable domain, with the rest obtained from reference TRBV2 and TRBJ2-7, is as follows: EPEVTQTPSHQVTQMGQEVILRCVPISNHLYFYWYRQILGQKVEFLVSFYNNEISEKSEIFDDQFSVERPDGSNFTLKIRSTKLEDSAMYFCASRGAEPYEQYFGPGTRLTVT.

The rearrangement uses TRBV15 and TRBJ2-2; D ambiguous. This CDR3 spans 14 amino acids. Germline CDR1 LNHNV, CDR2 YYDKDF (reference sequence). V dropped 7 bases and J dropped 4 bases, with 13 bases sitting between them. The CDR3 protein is CATMSASGTGELFF. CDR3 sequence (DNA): TGTGCCACCATGAGTGCATCTGGCACCGGGGAGCTGTTTTTT.

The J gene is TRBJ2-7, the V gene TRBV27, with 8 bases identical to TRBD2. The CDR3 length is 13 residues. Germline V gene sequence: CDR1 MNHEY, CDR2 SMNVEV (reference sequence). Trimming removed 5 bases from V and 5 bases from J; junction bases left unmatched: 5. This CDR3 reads CASSKTSVDEQYF. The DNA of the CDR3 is TGTGCCAGCAGTAAGACTAGCGTTGACGAGCAGTACTTC.

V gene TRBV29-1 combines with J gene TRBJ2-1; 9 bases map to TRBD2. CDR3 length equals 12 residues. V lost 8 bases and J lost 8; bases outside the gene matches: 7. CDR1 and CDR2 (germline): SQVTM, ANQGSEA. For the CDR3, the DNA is TGCAGCCTCAGGACTAGCGTCTATGAGCAGTTCTTC. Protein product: CSLRTSVYEQFF.

The CDR3 protein is CASTHGGGGYGYTF. In DNA, the CDR3 is TGTGCCAGCACCCACGGCGGGGGAGGCTATGGCTACACCTTC. The J gene is TRBJ1-2, the V gene TRBV5-4, with D possibly matching TRBD1 (5 bases). Trimming took 6 bases from V and 4 from J, leaving 16 bases between them. Germline assignment: CDR1 SGHNT and CDR2 YYREEE (reference sequence). The CDR3 is made up of 14 amino acids.

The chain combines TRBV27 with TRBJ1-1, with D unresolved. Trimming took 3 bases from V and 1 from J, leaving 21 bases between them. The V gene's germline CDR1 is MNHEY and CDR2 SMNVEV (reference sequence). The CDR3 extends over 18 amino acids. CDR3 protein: CASSFRAGSLTRNTEAFF. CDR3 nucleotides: TGTGCCAGCAGTTTTCGGGCGGGTTCCTTAACACGGAACACTGAAGCTTTCTTT.

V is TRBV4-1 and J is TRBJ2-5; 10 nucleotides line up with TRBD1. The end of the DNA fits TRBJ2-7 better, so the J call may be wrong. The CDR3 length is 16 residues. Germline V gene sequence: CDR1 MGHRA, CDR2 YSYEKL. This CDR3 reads CASSHGLGTGDYEQYF. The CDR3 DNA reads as TGCGCCAGCAGCCATGGATTGGGGACAGGGGACTACGAGCAGTACTTC.

In DNA, the CDR3 is TGTGCCAGCAGCCCACGAACGGGAACCCACGGGGAGCTGTTTTTT. Its translation is CASSPRTGTHGELFF. The V gene is TRBV9, the J gene TRBJ2-2, with a possible D match to TRBD2 (5 bases). CDR3 length equals 15 residues. Trimming shortened V by 4 bases and J by 7 bases, and 17 bases separated the two germline ends. Germline V CDR1 and CDR2: SGDLS, YYNGEE.

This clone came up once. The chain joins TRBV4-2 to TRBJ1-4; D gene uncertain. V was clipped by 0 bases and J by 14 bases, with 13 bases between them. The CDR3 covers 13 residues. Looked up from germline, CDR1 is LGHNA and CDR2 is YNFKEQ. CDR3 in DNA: TGTGCCAGCAGCCAAGATTCATGGGAGTATCTGTTTTTT. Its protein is CASSQDSWEYLFF.

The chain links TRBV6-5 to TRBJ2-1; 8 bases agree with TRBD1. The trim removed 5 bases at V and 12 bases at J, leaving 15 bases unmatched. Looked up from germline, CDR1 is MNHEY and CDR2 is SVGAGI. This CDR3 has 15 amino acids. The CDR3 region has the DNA TGTGCCAGCAGTCCACCCGGGACAGGCCGCCGGGGGCAGTTCTTC. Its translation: CASSPPGTGRRGQFF.

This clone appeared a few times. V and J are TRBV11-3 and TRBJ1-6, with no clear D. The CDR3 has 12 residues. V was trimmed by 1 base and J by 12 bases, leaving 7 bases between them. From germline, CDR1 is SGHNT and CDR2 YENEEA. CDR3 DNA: TGTGCCAGCAGCTTAGGAGGGCGACCCCTCCACTTT. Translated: CASSLGGRPLHF.

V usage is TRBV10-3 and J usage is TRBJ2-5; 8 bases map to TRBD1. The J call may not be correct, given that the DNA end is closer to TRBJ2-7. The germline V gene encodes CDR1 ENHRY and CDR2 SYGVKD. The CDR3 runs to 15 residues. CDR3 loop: CAIKSTGDRSYEQYF. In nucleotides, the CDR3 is TGTGCCATCAAATCGACAGGGGATCGCTCCTACGAGCAGTACTTC.